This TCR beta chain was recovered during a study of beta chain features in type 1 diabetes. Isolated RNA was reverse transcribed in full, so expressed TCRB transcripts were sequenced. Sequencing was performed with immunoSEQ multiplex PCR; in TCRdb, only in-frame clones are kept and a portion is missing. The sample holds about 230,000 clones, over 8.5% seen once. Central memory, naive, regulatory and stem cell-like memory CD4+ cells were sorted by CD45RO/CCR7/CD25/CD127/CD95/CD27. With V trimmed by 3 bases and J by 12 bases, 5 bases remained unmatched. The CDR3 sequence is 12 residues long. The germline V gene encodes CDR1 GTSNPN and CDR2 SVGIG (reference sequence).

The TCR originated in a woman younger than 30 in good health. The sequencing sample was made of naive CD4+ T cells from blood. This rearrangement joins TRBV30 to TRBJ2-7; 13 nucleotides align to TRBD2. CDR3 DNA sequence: TGTGCCTGGAGGGGGACTAGCGGGATCCCGTACTTC. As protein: CAWRGTSGIPYF.